Listed below are T cell receptor beta chains from one sample, sequenced in a study of Graves' ophthalmopathy and Graves' hyperthyroidism. Each CDR3 protein gets one entry after TCRdb re-called the multiplex PCR reads with MiXCR. Of a few hundred thousand distinct CDR3 sequences in the sample, 35% to 45% are singletons; the top ten hold 3.5% to 5%. Sequenced sample: peripheral blood or thyroid tissue (not recorded which). Receptor source: an adult man with Graves' hyperthyroidism. CDR3s include the opening cysteine and the closing phenylalanine or tryptophan. Fields, in order: clone size, J gene, D gene, V gene, CDR3 DNA, CDR3 protein. The D gene is left open where the match is weak. Size values are once, few and many counts, or a class for expanded clones, and some rows have none.

clone size: many; J gene: TRBJ2-5; D gene: .; V gene: TRBV20-1; CDR3 DNA: TGCAGTGCTAGAGTCCCCAGTCAAGAGACCCAGTACTTC; CDR3 protein: CSARVPSQETQYF
clone size: many; J gene: TRBJ1-2; D gene: .; V gene: TRBV10-3; CDR3 DNA: TGTGCCATCAGTGATTCTATAGACTCTCACTATGGCTACACCTTC; CDR3 protein: CAISDSIDSHYGYTF
clone size: many; J gene: TRBJ2-5; D gene: .; V gene: TRBV2; CDR3 DNA: TGTGCCAGCATAAGGTCCTGGCGGGAGACCCAGTACTTC; CDR3 protein: CASIRSWRETQYF
clone size: .; J gene: TRBJ2-7; D gene: TRBD1; V gene: TRBV30; CDR3 DNA: TGTGCCTGGAGTTCCGGGACAGGGTTCGACGAGCAGTACTTC; CDR3 protein: CAWSSGTGFDEQYF
clone size: few; J gene: TRBJ1-2; D gene: .; V gene: TRBV28; CDR3 DNA: TGTGCCAGCAGGATTACAGGAGGCGGCTACACCTTC; CDR3 protein: CASRITGGGYTF
clone size: many; J gene: TRBJ2-2; D gene: .; V gene: TRBV5-1; CDR3 DNA: TGCGCCAGCAGCTTGGACAACACCGGGGAGCTGTTTTTT; CDR3 protein: CASSLDNTGELFF
clone size: .; J gene: TRBJ2-1; D gene: .; V gene: TRBV7-3; CDR3 DNA: TGTGCCAGCAGCCACGAGGGGGGGACGTGGAATGAGCAGTTCTTC; CDR3 protein: CASSHEGGTWNEQFF
clone size: .; J gene: TRBJ2-7; D gene: .; V gene: TRBV7-9; CDR3 DNA: TGTGCCAGCAGTTTAGTGAGCGCGAGCTCCTACGAGCAGTACTTC; CDR3 protein: CASSLVSASSYEQYF
clone size: few; J gene: TRBJ2-7; D gene: TRBD1; V gene: TRBV5-1; CDR3 DNA: TGCGCCAGCAGCTTGGGGTCGGGGACAGAATTCTCCTACGAGCAGTACTTC; CDR3 protein: CASSLGSGTEFSYEQYF
clone size: many; J gene: TRBJ2-7; D gene: TRBD2; V gene: TRBV14; CDR3 DNA: TGTGCCAGCAGACCCTCTAGCGGGAGTATCTACGAGCAGTACTTC; CDR3 protein: CASRPSSGSIYEQYF
clone size: .; J gene: TRBJ2-7; D gene: .; V gene: TRBV5-1; CDR3 DNA: TGCGCCAGCAGCTTCAACCGGGACACAGTCTACGAGCAGTACTTC; CDR3 protein: CASSFNRDTVYEQYF
clone size: few; J gene: TRBJ2-7; D gene: .; V gene: TRBV12-3/TRBV12-4; CDR3 DNA: TGTGCCAGCAGCCAGACCCCAGTTATAGGTTACGAGCAGTACTTC; CDR3 protein: CASSQTPVIGYEQYF
clone size: many; J gene: TRBJ2-7; D gene: .; V gene: TRBV7-9; CDR3 DNA: TGTGCCAGCAGCGGAATTGTCTACGAGCAGTACTTC; CDR3 protein: CASSGIVYEQYF
clone size: many; J gene: TRBJ1-2; D gene: TRBD1; V gene: TRBV25-1; CDR3 DNA: TGTGCCAGCAGTGAAGGGACAGGGGGCGCCGCACGTTATGGCTACACCTTC; CDR3 protein: CASSEGTGGAARYGYTF
clone size: few; J gene: TRBJ1-5; D gene: .; V gene: TRBV27; CDR3 DNA: TGTGCCAGCAGTACCGTGTATGAAGGTCAGCCCCAGCATTTT; CDR3 protein: CASSTVYEGQPQHF
clone size: many; J gene: TRBJ1-1; D gene: .; V gene: TRBV29-1; CDR3 DNA: TGCAGCGTTGAAACGGCGGTGGACACTGAAGCTTTCTTT; CDR3 protein: CSVETAVDTEAFF
clone size: many; J gene: TRBJ1-5; D gene: .; V gene: TRBV5-1; CDR3 DNA: TGCGCCAGCAGCTTGGCTGGGGGGGCCGAACAGCCCCAGCATTTT; CDR3 protein: CASSLAGGAEQPQHF
clone size: .; J gene: TRBJ2-7; D gene: TRBD2; V gene: TRBV7-8; CDR3 DNA: TGTGCCAGCAGCCTTACTAGCGGGAGTGATAATGAGCAGTACTTC; CDR3 protein: CASSLTSGSDNEQYF
clone size: .; J gene: TRBJ2-1; D gene: .; V gene: TRBV10-3; CDR3 DNA: TGTGCCATCAGTGAGATAGTGAGAGCCAGCCCCCTAAGCTCCTACAATGAGCAGTTCTTC; CDR3 protein: CAISEIVRASPLSSYNEQFF
clone size: .; J gene: TRBJ2-1; D gene: .; V gene: TRBV20-1; CDR3 DNA: TGCAGTGCGCCGACTGGCCGTTTCTACAATGAGCAGTTCTTC; CDR3 protein: CSAPTGRFYNEQFF
clone size: few; J gene: TRBJ2-7; D gene: .; V gene: TRBV7-9; CDR3 DNA: TGTGCCAGCAGTGCTTGGGAACCGGGACGGATCTCCTACGAGCAGTACTTC; CDR3 protein: CASSAWEPGRISYEQYF
clone size: many; J gene: TRBJ1-6; D gene: TRBD1; V gene: TRBV25-1; CDR3 DNA: TGTGCCAGCAAGGGACAGGGGGCTAATTCACCCCTCCACTTT; CDR3 protein: CASKGQGANSPLHF
clone size: .; J gene: TRBJ1-3; D gene: .; V gene: TRBV12-3/TRBV12-4; CDR3 DNA: TGTGCCAGCAGCAAGTTGCCACAGGTTAACTCTGGAAACACCATATATTTT; CDR3 protein: CASSKLPQVNSGNTIYF
clone size: .; J gene: TRBJ2-1; D gene: .; V gene: TRBV7-9; CDR3 DNA: TGTGCCAGCAGCTATCAAGCGGGCGACAATGAGCAGTTCTTC; CDR3 protein: CASSYQAGDNEQFF
clone size: many; J gene: TRBJ2-5; D gene: .; V gene: TRBV29-1; CDR3 DNA: TGCAGCGTTGCGGCCCCGAACTTACAAGAGACCCAGTACTTC; CDR3 protein: CSVAAPNLQETQYF
clone size: many; J gene: TRBJ2-3; D gene: TRBD2; V gene: TRBV29-1; CDR3 DNA: TGCAGCGTTGAAGCCCTAGCGGGCTTCACAGATACGCAGTATTTT; CDR3 protein: CSVEALAGFTDTQYF
clone size: .; J gene: TRBJ2-3; D gene: .; V gene: TRBV10-3; CDR3 DNA: TGTGCCATCAGTGAGGGGGGCCGGTTTGATACGCAGTATTTT; CDR3 protein: CAISEGGRFDTQYF
clone size: few; J gene: TRBJ1-2; D gene: .; V gene: TRBV18; CDR3 DNA: TGTGCCAGCTCGCCAGACGGGGCAGCATACGGCTACACCTTC; CDR3 protein: CASSPDGAAYGYTF
clone size: few; J gene: TRBJ2-1; D gene: TRBD1; V gene: TRBV2; CDR3 DNA: TGTGCCAGCAGTGATTCGACAGGGACGGGTGAGCAGTTCTTC; CDR3 protein: CASSDSTGTGEQFF
clone size: .; J gene: TRBJ2-1; D gene: TRBD2; V gene: TRBV9; CDR3 DNA: TGTGCCAGCACTCCTTCTGGCAAGCGGGGGGACAATGAGCAGTTCTTC; CDR3 protein: CASTPSGKRGDNEQFF
clone size: .; J gene: TRBJ2-3; D gene: .; V gene: TRBV20-1; CDR3 DNA: TGCAGTGCTAGCGGTGGGGGTGGCACAGATACGCAGTATTTT; CDR3 protein: CSASGGGGTDTQYF
clone size: many; J gene: TRBJ1-1; D gene: TRBD1; V gene: TRBV24-1; CDR3 DNA: TGTGCCACCAGCGCTTCAGGACAGGGGCGGGCTGAAGCTTTCTTT; CDR3 protein: CATSASGQGRAEAFF
clone size: many; J gene: TRBJ2-7; D gene: TRBD2; V gene: TRBV20-1; CDR3 DNA: TGCAGTGCCCCCGGGACTAGCGGATCCTACGAGCAGTACTTC; CDR3 protein: CSAPGTSGSYEQYF
clone size: .; J gene: TRBJ2-7; D gene: TRBD1; V gene: TRBV7-2; CDR3 DNA: TGTGCCACCCTCCAGACAGGGGGGGAGTACGAGCAGTACTTC; CDR3 protein: CATLQTGGEYEQYF
clone size: .; J gene: TRBJ2-5; D gene: .; V gene: TRBV7-2; CDR3 DNA: TGTGCCAGCAGCTCCTGGACAAGGGGTCAAGGGGAGACCCAGTACTTC; CDR3 protein: CASSSWTRGQGETQYF
clone size: .; J gene: TRBJ2-5; D gene: TRBD1; V gene: TRBV5-8; CDR3 DNA: TGTGCCAGCAGCTTGGCCGGGCAGGGGGCGACAGAGACCCAGTACTTC; CDR3 protein: CASSLAGQGATETQYF
clone size: many; J gene: TRBJ2-7; D gene: TRBD1; V gene: TRBV19; CDR3 DNA: TGTGCCAGTAGTATAGACGAGGGGGCGCGATACGAGCAGTACTTC; CDR3 protein: CASSIDEGARYEQYF
clone size: many; J gene: TRBJ1-5; D gene: TRBD1; V gene: TRBV29-1; CDR3 DNA: TGCAGCGTTGCGAACAGGGGGACTGGTCAGCCCCAGCATTTT; CDR3 protein: CSVANRGTGQPQHF
clone size: many; J gene: TRBJ2-3; D gene: .; V gene: TRBV2; CDR3 DNA: TGTGCCAGCAGTGCCCAGGGAGATACGCAGTATTTT; CDR3 protein: CASSAQGDTQYF
clone size: many; J gene: TRBJ2-7; D gene: TRBD1; V gene: TRBV12-3/TRBV12-4; CDR3 DNA: TGTGCCAGCAGTAGGACAGGGGTCTACGAGCAGTACTTC; CDR3 protein: CASSRTGVYEQYF
clone size: many; J gene: TRBJ1-1; D gene: TRBD1; V gene: TRBV29-1; CDR3 DNA: TGCAGCGTTTCCCAGGGGACAGGCACTGAAGCTTTCTTT; CDR3 protein: CSVSQGTGTEAFF
clone size: .; J gene: TRBJ1-2; D gene: .; V gene: TRBV9; CDR3 DNA: TGTGCCAGCAGCCGCAGCACTAGCGGGGGCCCTGGGAACTATGGCTACACCTTC; CDR3 protein: CASSRSTSGGPGNYGYTF
clone size: many; J gene: TRBJ2-5; D gene: TRBD2; V gene: TRBV7-9; CDR3 DNA: TGTGCCAGCAGCTTACCGGGACTAGCGGAAGAGACCCAGTACTTC; CDR3 protein: CASSLPGLAEETQYF
clone size: .; J gene: TRBJ2-5; D gene: .; V gene: TRBV19; CDR3 DNA: TGTGCCAGTAACCTCCAGGGGGGGGAGACCCAGTACTTC; CDR3 protein: CASNLQGGETQYF
clone size: .; J gene: TRBJ1-2; D gene: TRBD1; V gene: TRBV6-5; CDR3 DNA: TGTGCCATCAGCGTCCTAGCGGGGACAGCGAACTATGGCTACACCTTC; CDR3 protein: CAISVLAGTANYGYTF
clone size: .; J gene: TRBJ1-1; D gene: TRBD1; V gene: TRBV4-3; CDR3 DNA: TGCGCCAGCAGCCAAGAAGGACAGGGGGTCTCTGAAGCTTTCTTT; CDR3 protein: CASSQEGQGVSEAFF
clone size: .; J gene: TRBJ1-2; D gene: .; V gene: TRBV29-1; CDR3 DNA: TGCAGCGTTGCAGGGGCAAGCTACACCTTC; CDR3 protein: CSVAGASYTF
clone size: .; J gene: TRBJ1-2; D gene: TRBD1; V gene: TRBV18; CDR3 DNA: TGTGCCAGCTCAAACGGACAGGTCAGGGATGGCTACACCTTC; CDR3 protein: CASSNGQVRDGYTF
clone size: many; J gene: TRBJ2-7; D gene: .; V gene: TRBV6-5; CDR3 DNA: TGTGCCAGCAGAGGCTTCAGTAACGACGAGCAGTACTTC; CDR3 protein: CASRGFSNDEQYF
clone size: .; J gene: TRBJ2-2; D gene: .; V gene: TRBV7-4; CDR3 DNA: TGTGCCAGCAGCTTTGAGGGAGGGGGTCCCGGGGAGCTGTTTTTT; CDR3 protein: CASSFEGGGPGELFF
clone size: many; J gene: TRBJ2-7; D gene: TRBD1; V gene: TRBV6-5; CDR3 DNA: TGTGCCAGCCGGGACAGGGGGTTTCCCTACGAGCAGTACTTC; CDR3 protein: CASRDRGFPYEQYF
clone size: .; J gene: TRBJ2-1; D gene: .; V gene: TRBV20-1; CDR3 DNA: TGCAGTGCTAGATTTACTGAGCAGTTCTTC; CDR3 protein: CSARFTEQFF